Listed below are T cell receptor beta chains from one sample, sequenced in a study of T cells expressing NK-cell markers. TCRdb re-called the 5' RACE reads and gives one entry per CDR3 protein, without DNA. Its table lists hundreds of thousands of distinct CDR3 sequences. Specimen: blood T cells: a sorted CD56 or NKG2C T cell subset, CD4+ or CD8+ T cells, or bulk PBMC T cells (not recorded which). These receptors all come from a man between 18 and 29 years old in good health. The CDR3 runs from the conserved cysteine through the conserved F or W.

TRBJ1-1 | TRBV5-6 | CASGEMGTGNTEAFF
TRBJ2-2 | TRBV3-1 | CASRPSGRDTGELFF
TRBJ1-4 | TRBV6-1 | CASMGVSTEEKLFF
TRBJ2-1 | TRBV24-1 | CATSDAGTGASGTYNEQFF
TRBJ2-7 | TRBV12-3/TRBV12-4 | CASSFSPTGYYEQYF
TRBJ2-1 | TRBV6-2/TRBV6-3 | CASSFAMRTGTNEQFF
TRBJ2-6 | TRBV25-1 | CASSPGTGSSSGANVLTF
TRBJ2-1 | TRBV7-2 | CASSPSSGQGWDEQFF
TRBJ2-7 | TRBV2 | CASSEVRGDGKQYF
TRBJ1-5 | TRBV20-1 | CSAGKGTGGNQPQHF
TRBJ2-1 | TRBV7-2 | CASSNPSGRGYNEQFF
TRBJ2-2 | TRBV7-3 | CASSLMRTGRGLAGPNTGELFF
TRBJ2-1 | TRBV9 | CASSTLAGGSDEQFF
TRBJ2-6 | TRBV28 | CASRLTGSGTSGANVLTF
TRBJ2-3 | TRBV21-1 | CASSTTLDTQYF
TRBJ2-3 | TRBV7-9 | CASSFTFGGPTDTQYF
TRBJ2-1 | TRBV7-9 | CASSSDGLVVNEQFF
TRBJ2-7 | TRBV5-6 | CASSWGSGYVSYEQYF
TRBJ1-5 | TRBV20-1 | CSASGARAGQPQHF
TRBJ2-7 | TRBV25-1 | CASRDATKTYEQYF
TRBJ2-5 | TRBV20-1 | CSASRAIRRQETQYF
TRBJ2-1 | TRBV20-1 | CSARDHLAGGINEQFF
TRBJ1-5 | TRBV20-1 | CSVRPADRFDQPQHF
TRBJ1-4 | TRBV6-1 | CASSEGSTGRYEKLFF
TRBJ2-3 | TRBV5-5 | CASSLEAGRTPDTQYF
TRBJ2-1 | TRBV9 | CASSEGLASYNEQFF
TRBJ2-7 | TRBV6-5 | CASSYTEAGHPSYEQYF
TRBJ2-2 | TRBV20-1 | CSARDQQGTGELFF
TRBJ2-1 | TRBV30 | CAWSVLGQQFF